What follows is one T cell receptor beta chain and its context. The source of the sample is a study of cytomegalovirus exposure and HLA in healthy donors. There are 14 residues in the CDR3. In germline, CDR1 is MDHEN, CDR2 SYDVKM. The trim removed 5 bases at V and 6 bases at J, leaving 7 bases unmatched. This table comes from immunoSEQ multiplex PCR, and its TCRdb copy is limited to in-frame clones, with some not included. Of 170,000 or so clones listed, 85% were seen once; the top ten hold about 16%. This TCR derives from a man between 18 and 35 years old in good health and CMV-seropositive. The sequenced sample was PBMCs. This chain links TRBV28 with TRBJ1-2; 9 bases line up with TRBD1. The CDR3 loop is CASSATGGQDGYTF. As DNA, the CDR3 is TGTGCCAGCAGTGCCACAGGGGGCCAGGATGGCTACACCTTC.